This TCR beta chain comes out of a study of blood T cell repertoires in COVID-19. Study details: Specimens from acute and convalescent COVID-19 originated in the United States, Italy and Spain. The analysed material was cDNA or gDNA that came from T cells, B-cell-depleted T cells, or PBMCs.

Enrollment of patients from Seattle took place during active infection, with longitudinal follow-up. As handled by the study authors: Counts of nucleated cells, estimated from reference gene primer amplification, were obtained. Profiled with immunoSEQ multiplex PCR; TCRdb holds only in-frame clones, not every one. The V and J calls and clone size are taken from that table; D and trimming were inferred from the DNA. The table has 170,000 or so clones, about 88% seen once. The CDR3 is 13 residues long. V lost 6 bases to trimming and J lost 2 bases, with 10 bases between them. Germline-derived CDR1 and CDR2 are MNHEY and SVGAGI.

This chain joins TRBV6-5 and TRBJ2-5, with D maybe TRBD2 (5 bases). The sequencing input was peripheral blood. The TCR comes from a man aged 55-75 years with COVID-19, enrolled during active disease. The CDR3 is CASSDYGQETQYF. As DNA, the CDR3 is TGTGCCAGCAGCGACTACGGACAAGAGACCCAGTACTTC.